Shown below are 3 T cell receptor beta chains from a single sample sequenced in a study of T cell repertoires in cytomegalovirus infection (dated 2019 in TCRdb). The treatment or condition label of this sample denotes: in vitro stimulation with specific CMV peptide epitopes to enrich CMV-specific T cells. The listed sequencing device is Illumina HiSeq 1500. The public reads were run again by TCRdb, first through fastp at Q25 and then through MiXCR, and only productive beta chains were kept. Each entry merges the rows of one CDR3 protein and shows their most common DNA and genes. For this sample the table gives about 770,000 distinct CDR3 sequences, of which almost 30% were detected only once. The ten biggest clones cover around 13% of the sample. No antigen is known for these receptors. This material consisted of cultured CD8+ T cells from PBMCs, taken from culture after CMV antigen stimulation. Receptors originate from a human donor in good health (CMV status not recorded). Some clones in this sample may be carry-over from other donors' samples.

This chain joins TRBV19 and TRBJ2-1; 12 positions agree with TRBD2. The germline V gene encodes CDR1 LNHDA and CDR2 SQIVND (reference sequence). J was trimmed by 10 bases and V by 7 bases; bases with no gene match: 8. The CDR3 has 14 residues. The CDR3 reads CASMPSGGALEQFF. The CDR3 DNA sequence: TGTGCCAGTATGCCTAGCGGGGGGGCACTGGAGCAGTTCTTC.

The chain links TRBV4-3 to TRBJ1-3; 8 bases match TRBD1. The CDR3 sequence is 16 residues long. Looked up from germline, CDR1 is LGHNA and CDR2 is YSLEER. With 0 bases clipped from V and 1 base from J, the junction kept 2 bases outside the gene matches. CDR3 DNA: TGCGCCAGCAGCCAAGACAGGGGGCGTTCTGGAAACACCATATATTTT. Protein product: CASSQDRGRSGNTIYF.

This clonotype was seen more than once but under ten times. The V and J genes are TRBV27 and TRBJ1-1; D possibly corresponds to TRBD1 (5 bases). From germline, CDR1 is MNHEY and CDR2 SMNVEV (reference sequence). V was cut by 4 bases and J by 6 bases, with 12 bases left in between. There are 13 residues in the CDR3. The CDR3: CASSSSLGAEAFF. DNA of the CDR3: TGTGCCAGCAGTTCCTCCCTAGGGGCTGAAGCTTTCTTT.